The clone carrying this TCR beta chain was found many times. Each single cDNA molecule received a unique molecular identifier. Via MiXCR, TCRdb re-called the 5' RACE reads, giving one row per CDR3 protein. The sample contains roughly 70,000 distinct CDR3 sequences, roughly an eighth of which appear only once. This specimen belongs to a study of early T cells in non-severe SARS-CoV-2 infection. The material sequenced was whole blood. The TCR originated in an adult who was a healthcare worker with PCR-confirmed SARS-CoV-2 infection or an uninfected control (not recorded which).

CDR3 coding DNA: TGTGCCAGCAGCTTAGGGGCGGCGGCCGCGGGGGGGACCCAGTACTTC. It specifies CASSLGAAAAGGTQYF. V gene TRBV7-9 combines with J gene TRBJ2-5, with 8 bases lining up with TRBD2. The germline V gene has CDR1 SEHNR and CDR2 FQNEAQ (reference sequence). After removal of 1 base from V and 7 bases from J, the junction contained 11 bases not matched to a gene. This CDR3 has 16 residues.